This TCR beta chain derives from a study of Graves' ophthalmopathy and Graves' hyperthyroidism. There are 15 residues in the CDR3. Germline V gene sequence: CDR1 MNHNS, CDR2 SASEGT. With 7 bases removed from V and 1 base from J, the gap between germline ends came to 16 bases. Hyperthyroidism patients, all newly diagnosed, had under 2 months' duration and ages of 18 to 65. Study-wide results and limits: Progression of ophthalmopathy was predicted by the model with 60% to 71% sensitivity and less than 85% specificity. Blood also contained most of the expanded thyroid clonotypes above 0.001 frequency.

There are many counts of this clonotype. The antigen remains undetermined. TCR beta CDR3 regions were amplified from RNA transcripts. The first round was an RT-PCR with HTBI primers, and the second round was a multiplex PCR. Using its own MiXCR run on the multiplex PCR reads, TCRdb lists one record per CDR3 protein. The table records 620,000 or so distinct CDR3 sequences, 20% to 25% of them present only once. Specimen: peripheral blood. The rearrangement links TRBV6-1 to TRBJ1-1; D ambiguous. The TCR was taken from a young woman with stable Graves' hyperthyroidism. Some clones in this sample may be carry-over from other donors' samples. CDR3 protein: CASIRNGKPNTEAFF. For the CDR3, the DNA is TGTGCCAGCATTCGAAACGGGAAACCGAACACTGAAGCTTTCTTT.